One T cell receptor beta chain is described in this entry. The data were taken from a study of Graves' ophthalmopathy and Graves' hyperthyroidism. As the template, RNA transcripts were used to amplify TCR beta CDR3 regions. The first round was an RT-PCR with HTBI primers, and the second round was a multiplex PCR. TCRdb reprocessed the multiplex PCR reads via MiXCR and lists one record per CDR3 protein. The sample lists 450,000 or so distinct CDR3 sequences, approximately 15% seen once, with 8% to 10% in the top ten. Moderately to severely active ophthalmopathy under 3 months, CAS at least 3, NOSPECS at least 4. PBMCs stemmed from around 10 ml of fresh peripheral blood. The sequenced material came from blood. The TCR originated in a woman aged 25 to 39 with Graves' ophthalmopathy.

The CDR3 bases are TGTGCCACCAGTGATGGACAGGTTGATGGCTACACCTTC. Translation gives CATSDGQVDGYTF. The genes are TRBV24-1 and TRBJ1-2; 7 nucleotides match TRBD1. The V gene's germline CDR1 is KGHDR and CDR2 SFDVKD. The CDR3 covers 13 residues. With V trimmed by 3 bases and J by 6 bases, 3 bases remained unmatched.